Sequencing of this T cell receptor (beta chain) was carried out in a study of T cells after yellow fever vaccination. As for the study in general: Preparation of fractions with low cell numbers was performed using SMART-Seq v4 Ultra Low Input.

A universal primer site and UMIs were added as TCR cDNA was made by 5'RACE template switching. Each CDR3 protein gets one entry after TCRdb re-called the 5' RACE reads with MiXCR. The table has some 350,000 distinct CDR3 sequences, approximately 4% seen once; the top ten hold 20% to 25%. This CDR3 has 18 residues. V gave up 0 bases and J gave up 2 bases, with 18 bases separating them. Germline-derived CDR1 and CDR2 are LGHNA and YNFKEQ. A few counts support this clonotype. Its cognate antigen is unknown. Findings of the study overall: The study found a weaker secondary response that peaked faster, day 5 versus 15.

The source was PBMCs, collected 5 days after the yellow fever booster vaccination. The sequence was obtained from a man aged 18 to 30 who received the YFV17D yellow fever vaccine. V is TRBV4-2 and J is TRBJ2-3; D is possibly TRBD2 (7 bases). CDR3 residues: CASSQDLTGGPSTDTQYF. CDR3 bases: TGTGCCAGCAGCCAAGATCTAACGGGGGGCCCCTCCACAGATACGCAGTATTTT.